What follows is one T cell receptor beta chain and its context. Its cognate antigen is unknown. These data originate in a study of cytomegalovirus exposure and HLA in healthy donors. Study-level points and caveats: Rarity marked most TCR sequences, yet some public TCRs occurred in many donors. Reports described diagnosis of cytomegalovirus status by the classifier as highly specific and sensitive. Under in vitro conditions, three CMV-associated chains were confirmed as specific for CMV antigens.

The CDR3 runs to 15 residues. Germline lookup yields CDR1 SGHTA and CDR2 FQGNSA. Between the trimmed V and J ends, which lost 3 bases and 4 bases, there was a span of 13 bases. TCRdb's table, derived via immunoSEQ multiplex PCR, lists solely in-frame clones and lacks some. The repertoire includes some 67,000 clones, about 95% of them detected once, and roughly 1% sits in the top ten. Sequenced: PBMCs. The V gene is TRBV7-2, the J gene TRBJ2-1; D might be TRBD2 (6 bases). This clonotype originated in a woman between 18 and 29 years old in good health and CMV-seronegative. In DNA form, the CDR3 reads TGTGCCAGCAGCTTTTCGGTCCGGGAGTACAATGAGCAGTTCTTC. As protein: CASSFSVREYNEQFF.